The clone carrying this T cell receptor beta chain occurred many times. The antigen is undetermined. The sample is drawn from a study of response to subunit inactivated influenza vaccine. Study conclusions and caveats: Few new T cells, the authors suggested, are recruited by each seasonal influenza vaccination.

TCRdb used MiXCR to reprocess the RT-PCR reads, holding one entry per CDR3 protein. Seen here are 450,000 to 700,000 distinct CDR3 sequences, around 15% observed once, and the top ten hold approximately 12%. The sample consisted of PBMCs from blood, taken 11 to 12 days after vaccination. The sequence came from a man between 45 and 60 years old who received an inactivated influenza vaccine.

The CDR3 region has the DNA TGTGCCATCAGTGAAGACAGGGGATGGGAGACCCAGTACTTC. It specifies CAISEDRGWETQYF. The chain links TRBV10-3 to TRBJ2-5; 8 bases are shared with TRBD1. The CDR3 runs 14 residues. Germline values: CDR1 ENHRY, CDR2 SYGVKD. Losses at the gene ends were 3 bases for V and 5 bases for J; bases not matched to a gene: 5.